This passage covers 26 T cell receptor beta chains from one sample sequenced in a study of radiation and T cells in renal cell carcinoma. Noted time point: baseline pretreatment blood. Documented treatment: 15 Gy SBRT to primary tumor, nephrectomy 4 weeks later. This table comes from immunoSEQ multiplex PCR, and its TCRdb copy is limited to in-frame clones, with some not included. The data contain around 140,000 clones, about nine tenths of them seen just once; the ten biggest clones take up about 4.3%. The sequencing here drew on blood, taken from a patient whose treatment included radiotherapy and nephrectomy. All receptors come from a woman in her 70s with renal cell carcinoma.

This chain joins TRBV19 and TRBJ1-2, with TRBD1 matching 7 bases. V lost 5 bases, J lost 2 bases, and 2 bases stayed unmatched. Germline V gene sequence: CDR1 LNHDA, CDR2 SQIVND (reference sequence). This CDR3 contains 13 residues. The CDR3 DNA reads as TGTGCCAGTAGTCCGGGACAGAACTATGGCTACACCTTC. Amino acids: CASSPGQNYGYTF. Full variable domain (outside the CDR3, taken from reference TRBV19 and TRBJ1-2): DGGITQSPKYLFRKEGQNVTLSCEQNLNHDAMYWYRQDPGQGLRLIYYSQIVNDFQKGDIAEGYSVSREKKESFPLTVTSAQKNPTAFYLCASSPGQNYGYTFGSGTRLTVV.

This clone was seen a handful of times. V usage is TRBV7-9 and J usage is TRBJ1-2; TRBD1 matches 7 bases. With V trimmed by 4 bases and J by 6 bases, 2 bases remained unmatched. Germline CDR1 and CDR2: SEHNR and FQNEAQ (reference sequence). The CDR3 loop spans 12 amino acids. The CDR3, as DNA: TGTGCCAGCAGCTCGACAGGGAATGGCTACACCTTC. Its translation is CASSSTGNGYTF.

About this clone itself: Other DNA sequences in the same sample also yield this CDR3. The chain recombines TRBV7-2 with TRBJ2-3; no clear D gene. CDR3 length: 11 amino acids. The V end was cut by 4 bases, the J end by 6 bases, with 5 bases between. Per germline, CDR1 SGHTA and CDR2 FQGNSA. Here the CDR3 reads CASSSTDTQYF. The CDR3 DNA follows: TGTGCCAGCAGCTCTACGGATACGCAGTATTTT. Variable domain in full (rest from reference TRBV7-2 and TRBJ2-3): GAGVSQSPSNKVTEKGKDVELRCDPISGHTALYWYRQSLGQGLEFLIYFQGNSAPDKSGLPSDRFSAERTGGSVSTLTIQRTQQEDSAVYLCASSSTDTQYFGPGTRLTVL.

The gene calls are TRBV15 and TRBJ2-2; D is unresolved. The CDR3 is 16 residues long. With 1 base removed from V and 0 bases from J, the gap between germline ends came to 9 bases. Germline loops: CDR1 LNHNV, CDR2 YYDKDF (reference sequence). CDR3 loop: CATSRAKGPNTGELFF. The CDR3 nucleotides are TGTGCCACCAGCAGAGCCAAGGGTCCGAACACCGGGGAGCTGTTTTTT.

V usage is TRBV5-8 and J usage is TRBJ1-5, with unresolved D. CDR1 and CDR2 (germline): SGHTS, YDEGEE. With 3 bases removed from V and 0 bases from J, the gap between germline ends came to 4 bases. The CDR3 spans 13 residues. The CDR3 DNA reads TGTGCCAGCAGCTCAACTAGCAATCAGCCCCAGCATTTT. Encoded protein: CASSSTSNQPQHF.

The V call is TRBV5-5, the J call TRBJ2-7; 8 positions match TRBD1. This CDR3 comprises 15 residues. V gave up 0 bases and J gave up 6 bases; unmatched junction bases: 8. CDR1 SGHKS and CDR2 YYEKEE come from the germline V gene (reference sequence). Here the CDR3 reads CASSLGGQASSEQYF. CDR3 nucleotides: TGTGCCAGCAGCTTGGGGGGACAGGCCTCTTCCGAGCAGTACTTC.

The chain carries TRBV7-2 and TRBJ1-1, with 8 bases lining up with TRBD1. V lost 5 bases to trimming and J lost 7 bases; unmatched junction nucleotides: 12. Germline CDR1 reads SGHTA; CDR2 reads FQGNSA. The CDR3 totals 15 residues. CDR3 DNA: TGTGCCAGCAGCCGAGGACAGGGAAGAGTGGGTGAAGCTTTCTTT. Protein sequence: CASSRGQGRVGEAFF.

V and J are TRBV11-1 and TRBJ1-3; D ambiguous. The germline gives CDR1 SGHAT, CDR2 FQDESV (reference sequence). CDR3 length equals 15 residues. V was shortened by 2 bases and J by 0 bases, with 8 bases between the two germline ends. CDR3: CASSLFHGSGNTIYF. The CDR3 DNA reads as TGTGCCAGCAGCTTATTTCACGGCTCTGGAAACACCATATATTTT.

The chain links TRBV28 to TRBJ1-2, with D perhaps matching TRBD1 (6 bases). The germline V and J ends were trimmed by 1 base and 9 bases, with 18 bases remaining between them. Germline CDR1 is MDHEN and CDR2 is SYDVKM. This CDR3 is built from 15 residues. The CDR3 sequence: CASSLSQGRGLSYTF. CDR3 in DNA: TGTGCCAGCAGTTTATCCCAGGGGAGAGGTCTGAGCTACACCTTC.

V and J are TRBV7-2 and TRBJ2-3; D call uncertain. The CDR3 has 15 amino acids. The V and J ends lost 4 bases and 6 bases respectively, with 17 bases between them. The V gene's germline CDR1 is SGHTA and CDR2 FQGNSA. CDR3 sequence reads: CASSWSGLVRDTQYF. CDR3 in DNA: TGTGCCAGCAGCTGGTCCGGATTGGTAAGGGATACGCAGTATTTT.

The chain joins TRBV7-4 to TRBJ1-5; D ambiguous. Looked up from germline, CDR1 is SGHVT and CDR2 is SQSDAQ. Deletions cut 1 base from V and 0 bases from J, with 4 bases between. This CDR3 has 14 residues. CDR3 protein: CASSLDVSNQPQHF. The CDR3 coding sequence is TGTGCCAGCAGCTTAGACGTTAGCAATCAGCCCCAGCATTTT. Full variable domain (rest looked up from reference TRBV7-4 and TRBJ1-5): GAGVSQSPRYKVAKRGRDVALRCDSISGHVTLYWYRQTLGQGSEVLTYSQSDAQRDKSGRPSGRFSAERPERSVSTLKIQRTEQGDSAVYLCASSLDVSNQPQHFGDGTRLSIL.

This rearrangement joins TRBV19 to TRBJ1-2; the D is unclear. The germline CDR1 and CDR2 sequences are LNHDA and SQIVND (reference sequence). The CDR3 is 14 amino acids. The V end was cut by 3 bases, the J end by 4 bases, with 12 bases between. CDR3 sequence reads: CASSIENSFYGYTF. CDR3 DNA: TGTGCCAGTAGTATTGAGAACAGTTTCTATGGCTACACCTTC.

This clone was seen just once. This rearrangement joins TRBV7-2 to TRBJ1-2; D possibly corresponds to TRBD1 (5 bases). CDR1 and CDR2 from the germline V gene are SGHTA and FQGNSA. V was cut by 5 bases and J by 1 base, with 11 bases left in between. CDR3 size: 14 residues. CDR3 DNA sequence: TGTGCCAGCAGCCTCTCGGACAATAACTATGGCTACACCTTC. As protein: CASSLSDNNYGYTF.

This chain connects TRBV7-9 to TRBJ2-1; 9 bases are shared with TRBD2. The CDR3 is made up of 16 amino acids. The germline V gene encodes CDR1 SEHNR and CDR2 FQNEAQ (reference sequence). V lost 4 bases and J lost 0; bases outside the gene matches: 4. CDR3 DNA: TGTGCCAGCAGCTCCCTAGCGGGGCTCTCCTACAATGAGCAGTTCTTC. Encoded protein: CASSSLAGLSYNEQFF.

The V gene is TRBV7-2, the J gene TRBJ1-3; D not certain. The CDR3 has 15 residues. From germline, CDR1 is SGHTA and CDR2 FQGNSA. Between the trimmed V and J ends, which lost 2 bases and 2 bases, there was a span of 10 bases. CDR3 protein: CASSLWPGPGNTIYF. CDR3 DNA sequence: TGTGCCAGCAGCTTATGGCCCGGACCTGGAAACACCATATATTTT.

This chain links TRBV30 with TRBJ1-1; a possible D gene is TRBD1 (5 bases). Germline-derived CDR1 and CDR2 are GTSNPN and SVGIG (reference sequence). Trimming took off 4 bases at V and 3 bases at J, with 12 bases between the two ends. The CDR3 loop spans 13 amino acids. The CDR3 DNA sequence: TGTGCCTGGAAGGCTGGCAGGGACACTGAAGCTTTCTTT. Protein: CAWKAGRDTEAFF.

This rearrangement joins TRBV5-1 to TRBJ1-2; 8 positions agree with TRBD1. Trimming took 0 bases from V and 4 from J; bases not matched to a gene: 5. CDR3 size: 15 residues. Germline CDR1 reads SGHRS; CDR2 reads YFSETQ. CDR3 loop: CASSLGTGIPYGYTF. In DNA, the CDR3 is TGCGCCAGCAGCTTGGGGACAGGGATCCCCTATGGCTACACCTTC.

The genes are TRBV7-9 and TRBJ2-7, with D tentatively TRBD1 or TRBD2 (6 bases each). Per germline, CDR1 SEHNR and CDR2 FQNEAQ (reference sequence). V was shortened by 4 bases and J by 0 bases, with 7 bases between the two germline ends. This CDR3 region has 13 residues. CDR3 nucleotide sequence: TGTGCCAGCAGCTCGGGGGCCTCCTACGAGCAGTACTTC. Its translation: CASSSGASYEQYF.

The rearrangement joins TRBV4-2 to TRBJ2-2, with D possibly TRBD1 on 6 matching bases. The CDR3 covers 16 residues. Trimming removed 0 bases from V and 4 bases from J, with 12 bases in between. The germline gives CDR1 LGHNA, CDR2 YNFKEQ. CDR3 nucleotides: TGTGCCAGCAGCCAAGAGGGTGGGGGCCGCACCGGGGAGCTGTTTTTT. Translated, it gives CASSQEGGGRTGELFF.

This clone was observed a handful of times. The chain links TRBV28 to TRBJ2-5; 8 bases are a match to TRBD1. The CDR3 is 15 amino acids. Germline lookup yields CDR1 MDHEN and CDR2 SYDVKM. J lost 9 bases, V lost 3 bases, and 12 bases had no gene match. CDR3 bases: TGTGCCAGCAGTTTGCCTCTGGACAGGGTACGGGCCCAGTACTTC. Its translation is CASSLPLDRVRAQYF.

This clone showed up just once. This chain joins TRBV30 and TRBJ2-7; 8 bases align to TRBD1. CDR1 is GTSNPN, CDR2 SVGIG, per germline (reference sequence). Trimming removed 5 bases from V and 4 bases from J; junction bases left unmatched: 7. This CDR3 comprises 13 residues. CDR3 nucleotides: TGTGCCTGGGGGGACAGGACGGGATACGAGCAGTACTTC. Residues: CAWGDRTGYEQYF.

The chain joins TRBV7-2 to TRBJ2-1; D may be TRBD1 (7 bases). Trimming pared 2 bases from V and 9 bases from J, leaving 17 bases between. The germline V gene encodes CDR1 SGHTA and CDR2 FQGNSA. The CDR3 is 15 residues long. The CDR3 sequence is CASSLKGGGVGEQFF. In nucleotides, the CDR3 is TGTGCCAGCAGCTTAAAAGGGGGCGGGGTGGGTGAGCAGTTCTTC.

The CDR3 region is CASSPGLAGNEQFF. The CDR3 DNA reads as TGTGCCAGCAGTCCAGGACTAGCGGGGAATGAGCAGTTCTTC. V is TRBV2 and J is TRBJ2-1; 12 bases are shared with TRBD2. With V trimmed by 5 bases and J by 7 bases, 3 bases remained unmatched. Germline V gene lookup returns CDR1 SNHLY and CDR2 FYNNEI. The CDR3 contains 14 residues.

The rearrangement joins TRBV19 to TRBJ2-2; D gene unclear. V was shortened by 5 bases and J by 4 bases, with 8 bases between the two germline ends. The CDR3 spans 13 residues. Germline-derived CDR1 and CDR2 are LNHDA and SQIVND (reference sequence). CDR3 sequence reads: CASSAFATGELFF. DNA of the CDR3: TGTGCCAGTAGTGCCTTCGCCACCGGGGAGCTGTTTTTT.

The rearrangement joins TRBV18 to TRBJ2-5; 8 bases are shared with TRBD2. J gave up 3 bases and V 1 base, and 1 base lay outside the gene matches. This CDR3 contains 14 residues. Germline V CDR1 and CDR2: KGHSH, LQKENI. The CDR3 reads CASSPRAGEETQYF. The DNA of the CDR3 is TGTGCCAGCTCACCACGAGCGGGGGAAGAGACCCAGTACTTC.

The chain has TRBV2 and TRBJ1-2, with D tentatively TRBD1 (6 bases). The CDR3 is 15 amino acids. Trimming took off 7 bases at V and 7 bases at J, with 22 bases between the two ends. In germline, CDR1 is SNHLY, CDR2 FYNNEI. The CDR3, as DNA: TGTGCCAGCACCCCTGTTAATGGGGACACTAGTGGCTACACCTTC. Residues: CASTPVNGDTSGYTF.